The 18 T cell receptor beta chains below were found in one sample sequenced in a study of blood T cells in healthy people across ages. Primed by a sample-barcoded 5' primer and a J-beta primer mix, a second PCR proceeded for roughly 6 to 12 cycles. TCRdb re-analysed the 5' RACE reads in MiXCR, keeping a single row per CDR3 protein. The sample lists hundreds of thousands of distinct CDR3 sequences; approximately 40% were seen once. What was sequenced was blood. The source of these receptors is a man of 80 years or more in good health.

The sample holds a few counts of this clonotype. The chain links TRBV29-1 to TRBJ2-7; 7 nucleotides match TRBD2. J gave up 2 bases and V 4 bases, and 11 bases lay outside the gene matches. Germline CDR1 reads SQVTM; CDR2 reads ANQGSEA. The CDR3 runs to 15 residues. The CDR3 protein is CSVAWPSGSTYEQYF. CDR3 coding DNA: TGCAGCGTTGCTTGGCCTAGCGGCTCAACCTACGAGCAGTACTTC.

The genes are TRBV28 and TRBJ1-2; D perhaps matches TRBD1 (6 bases). Trimming removed 4 bases at V and 8 bases at J, with 14 bases between. Germline CDR1 reads MDHEN; CDR2 reads SYDVKM. The CDR3 loop spans 13 amino acids. CDR3 sequence: CASSSRQVLGYTF. Written as DNA, the CDR3 is TGTGCCAGCAGTTCGAGACAGGTGTTGGGCTACACCTTC.

This clonotype rates as medium-sized. A read error is possible here, since a much larger clone lies one base away. V and J are TRBV7-6 and TRBJ1-6; 8 bases map to TRBD1. With 5 bases clipped from V and 9 bases from J, the junction kept 6 bases outside the gene matches. Per germline, CDR1 SGHVS and CDR2 FNYEAQ. The CDR3 has 14 amino acids. In DNA form, the CDR3 reads TGTGCCAGCAGCGTAGGACAGGGTAGTTCACCCCTCCACTTT. Its protein product is CASSVGQGSSPLHF.

The chain carries TRBV6-5 and TRBJ2-5; TRBD2 is a possible D gene (5 bases). The J call is uncertain, as TRBJ2-7 better fits the DNA end. Looked up from germline, CDR1 is MNHEY and CDR2 is SVGAGI. The CDR3 runs 17 residues. CDR3 amino acids: CASSVLGLGDGHYEQYF. The DNA for the CDR3 is TGTGCCAGCAGTGTACTAGGACTTGGAGACGGGCACTACGAGCAGTACTTC.

The chain links TRBV6-2 or TRBV6-3 to TRBJ2-1; D unclear. The germline V and J ends were trimmed by 6 bases and 10 bases, with 28 bases remaining between them. The CDR3 contains 17 residues. The germline gives CDR1 MNHEY, CDR2 SVGEGT. CDR3 nucleotide sequence: TGTGCCAGCAGCCCCCCTCCTCCCCCTCGCGCCCCACCGGAGCAGTTCTTC. Protein product: CASSPPPPPRAPPEQFF.

This chain links TRBV7-2 with TRBJ1-5, with D maybe TRBD1 (5 bases). Looked up from germline, CDR1 is SGHTA and CDR2 is FQGNSA. Trimming removed 0 bases at V and 2 bases at J, with 11 bases between. This CDR3 has 16 amino acids. The CDR3 region is CASSLAGVTGNQPQHF. The CDR3 DNA reads TGTGCCAGCAGCTTAGCCGGTGTGACAGGCAATCAGCCCCAGCATTTT.

The J gene is TRBJ2-5, the V gene TRBV20-1; 9 nucleotides line up with TRBD1. Per germline, CDR1 DFQATT and CDR2 SNEGSKA (reference sequence). This CDR3 has 15 amino acids. Germline trimming cut 5 bases from V and 11 bases from J; bases unmatched to any gene: 18. CDR3 residues: CSAEERTGTGNEQYF. In DNA form, the CDR3 reads TGCAGTGCTGAAGAAAGAACCGGGACAGGGAATGAGCAGTACTTC.

The chain joins TRBV27 to TRBJ1-5, with D hard to call. CDR3 length: 13 amino acids. Per germline, CDR1 MNHEY and CDR2 SMNVEV (reference sequence). Trimming took 3 bases from V and 9 from J, leaving 12 bases between them. This CDR3 reads CASSFEGIGPQHF. The CDR3 DNA is TGTGCCAGCAGTTTCGAAGGAATTGGGCCCCAGCATTTT.

V and J are TRBV9 and TRBJ1-4, with D possibly TRBD1 on 6 matching bases. V lost 4 bases and J 5 bases, leaving 18 bases between the germline ends. Germline CDR1 reads SGDLS; CDR2 reads YYNGEE. This CDR3 has 16 residues. The CDR3 region is CASSPKKNRDNEKLFF. Here the CDR3 DNA reads TGTGCCAGCAGCCCTAAGAAAAACAGGGACAATGAAAAACTGTTTTTT.

This chain links TRBV6-4 with TRBJ1-1; D may be TRBD1 (6 bases). Trimming removed 6 bases at V and 5 bases at J, with 13 bases between. This CDR3 has 13 amino acids. Germline V gene lookup returns CDR1 MRHNA and CDR2 SNTAGT. DNA of the CDR3: TGTGCCAGCAGGTCGGGAAGGGGGACTGAAGCTTTCTTT. Translated: CASRSGRGTEAFF.

The rearrangement uses TRBV7-2 and TRBJ1-1; possibly TRBD1 for D (5 bases). The V and J ends lost 5 bases and 2 bases respectively, with 9 bases between them. Germline CDR1 SGHTA, CDR2 FQGNSA. This CDR3 is built from 13 residues. DNA for the CDR3: TGTGCCAGCAGCGGGGCCACAAACACTGAAGCTTTCTTT. Residues: CASSGATNTEAFF.

This clonotype was seen repeatedly, ten times or more. The chain is built from TRBV7-2 and TRBJ2-7; D is ambiguous. The CDR3 has 13 amino acids. Trimming took 5 bases from V and 2 from J, leaving 10 bases between them. CDR1 SGHTA and CDR2 FQGNSA come from the germline V gene. DNA of the CDR3: TGTGCCAGCAGCCTCCAACAAGCCTACGAGCAGTACTTC. It is translated as CASSLQQAYEQYF.

About this clonotype itself: A much larger clone differs by one base, so this may be a read error. V and J are TRBV9 and TRBJ2-1, with 7 bases lining up with TRBD2. Germline V CDR1 and CDR2: SGDLS, YYNGEE. The length of the CDR3 is 12 residues. The CDR3 loop reads CTSSAREVEQFF. DNA for the CDR3: TGTACCAGCAGCGCACGGGAGGTTGAGCAGTTCTTC.

The chain is built from TRBV20-1 and TRBJ2-7; TRBD1 matches at 12 bases. V trimming: 2 bases; J trimming: 6 bases; junction bases outside the gene matches: 2. This CDR3 is built from 13 residues. The germline gives CDR1 DFQATT, CDR2 SNEGSKA (reference sequence). The CDR3 sequence: CSARSGQGAEQYF. As DNA, the CDR3 is TGCAGTGCTAGATCGGGACAGGGGGCCGAGCAGTACTTC.

The chain combines TRBV20-1 with TRBJ2-1; 7 positions agree with TRBD2. CDR1 DFQATT and CDR2 SNEGSKA come from the germline V gene (reference sequence). CDR3 length: 9 amino acids. The DNA for the CDR3 is TGCAGCGCTTCGGGGGGGCAGTTCTTC. Amino acids: CSASGGQFF.

The J gene is TRBJ2-1, the V gene TRBV6-2 or TRBV6-3; 7 bases are a match to TRBD2. The CDR3 extends over 15 amino acids. Trimming removed 6 bases from V and 6 bases from J; junction bases left unmatched: 11. CDR1 is MNHEY, CDR2 SVGEGT, per germline. DNA of the CDR3: TGTGCCAGCAGCCCACTAAGGCTAGCGGCCAATGAGCAGTTCTTC. Its translation is CASSPLRLAANEQFF.

The rearrangement uses TRBV6-2 or TRBV6-3 and TRBJ2-6; D unclear. There are 17 residues in the CDR3. The germline V gene has CDR1 MNHEY and CDR2 SVGEGT. Between the trimmed V and J ends, which lost 0 bases and 0 bases, there was a span of 9 bases. The CDR3 sequence is CASSYSASLSGANVLTF. The CDR3 bases are TGTGCCAGCAGTTACTCGGCCAGCCTCTCTGGGGCCAACGTCCTGACTTTC.

The rearrangement joins TRBV29-1 to TRBJ2-7, with 7 nucleotides matching TRBD1. Germline V gene lookup returns CDR1 SQVTM and CDR2 ANQGSEA. The V gene end was trimmed by 4 bases and the J gene end by 4 bases; junction bases not matched to a gene: 7. This CDR3 has 13 amino acids. The DNA for the CDR3 is TGCAGCGTTGGGGGGACAGAACCTTACGAGCAGTACTTC. This encodes CSVGGTEPYEQYF.